This T cell receptor beta chain was found in a study of PD-L1 blockade in urothelial cancer. Background on the study: Blood analysis was done at 3 weeks (second dose) and 6 weeks after treatment began. Blood samples contained a median about 150,000 T cells.

PCRs each included synthetic TCR analog templates spiked in. Here immunoSEQ multiplex PCR was the method, and the copy in TCRdb shows in-frame clones only, minus some. This sample has 15,000 to 20,000 clones, with under 85% found just once. As for time point: peripheral blood 6 weeks after treatment start. Each patient gave between 1 and 8 samples of peripheral blood mononuclear cells, which were collected pretreatment and during treatment. Germline-derived CDR1 and CDR2 are KGHSH and LQKENI. This CDR3 contains 14 residues. The V end was cut by 2 bases, the J end by 4 bases, with 8 bases between. The origin of this receptor is a man in his fifties with urothelial cancer. J is TRBJ2-2 and V is TRBV18, with D unresolved. Here the sequenced sample was PBMCs, taken around atezolizumab (anti-PD-L1) treatment. CDR3 region: CASSPMSGTGELFF. In nucleotides, the CDR3 is TGTGCCAGCTCACCAATGTCGGGCACCGGGGAGCTGTTTTTT.